Included here is one T cell receptor beta chain sequence, with context. Every subset's genomic DNA went evenly onto several immunoSEQ plates. Libraries were prepared by immunoSEQ multiplex PCR; TCRdb keeps only in-frame clonotypes and omits some of them. The data show roughly 1,600,000 clones, approximately 98.5% seen once. This entry belongs to a study of shared clonotypes between healthy human individuals. Study-level background: Each donor's CD8 memory used one plate, CD8 naive two, each CD4 subset three.

Nashville, Tennessee was home to all donors, each a Caucasian adult. CD45RA+ naive and CD45RA-negative memory subsets were separated from CD4+ cells. Source material: naive CD4+ T cells sorted from blood. Specified subset: CD45RA+ positively selected. The clonotype comes from a man aged 25 to 40 in good health.

The CDR3 DNA follows: TGTGCCAGCAGCGTACCAGATACGCAGTATTTT. Its translation is CASSVPDTQYF. This chain joins TRBV9 and TRBJ2-3; D gene uncertain. The germline V gene encodes CDR1 SGDLS and CDR2 YYNGEE. The CDR3 runs 11 residues. V dropped 1 base and J dropped 4 bases, with 1 base sitting between them.